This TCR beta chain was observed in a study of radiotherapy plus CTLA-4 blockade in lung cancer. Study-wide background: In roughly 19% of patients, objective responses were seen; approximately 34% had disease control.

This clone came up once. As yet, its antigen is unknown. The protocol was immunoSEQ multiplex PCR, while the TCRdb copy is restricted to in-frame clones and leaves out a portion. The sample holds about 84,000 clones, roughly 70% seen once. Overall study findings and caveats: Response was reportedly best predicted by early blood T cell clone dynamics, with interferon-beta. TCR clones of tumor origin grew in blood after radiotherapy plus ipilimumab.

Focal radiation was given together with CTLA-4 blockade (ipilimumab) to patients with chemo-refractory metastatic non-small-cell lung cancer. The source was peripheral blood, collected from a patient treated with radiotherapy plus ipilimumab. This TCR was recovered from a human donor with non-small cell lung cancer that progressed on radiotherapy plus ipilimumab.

CDR3: CASSSPYEQYF. CDR3 nucleotide sequence: TGTGCCAGCAGTTCCCCCTACGAGCAGTACTTC. The chain recombines TRBV6-5 with TRBJ2-7; D unresolved. The CDR3 is 11 amino acids. In germline, CDR1 is MNHEY, CDR2 SVGAGI. V was trimmed by 4 bases and J by 2 bases, leaving 3 bases between them.